The rows below give T cell receptor beta chains drawn from one sample of a study of T cells after yellow fever vaccination. TCRdb processed the 5' RACE reads anew with MiXCR; each CDR3 protein has one entry. The sample carries 340,000 or so distinct CDR3 sequences, roughly an eighth recorded once. This material consisted of CD4+ T cells sorted from PBMCs, taken 15 days after the yellow fever booster vaccination. These receptors were obtained from a man between 18 and 29 years old who received the YFV17D yellow fever vaccine. CDR3s include the opening cysteine and the closing phenylalanine or tryptophan. Each record gives: clone size, V gene, D gene, J gene, CDR3 DNA, CDR3 protein. A D gene is named only where the DNA matches it firmly. The size field is filled for only some rows; it gives once, few, many or a size class.

abundance: -
v_gene: TRBV6-5
d_gene: TRBD2
j_gene: TRBJ2-5
CDR3nt: TGTGCCAGCAGTTACTCTACGGGGGGTACAGGCGAGACCCAGTACTTC
CDR3aa: CASSYSTGGTGETQYF

abundance: few
v_gene: TRBV18
d_gene: TRBD1
j_gene: TRBJ2-1
CDR3nt: TGTGCCAGCTCTCCAGACAGGGATGATGAGCAGTTCTTC
CDR3aa: CASSPDRDDEQFF

abundance: few
v_gene: TRBV6-1
d_gene: -
j_gene: TRBJ1-3
CDR3nt: TGTGCCAGCAGTGAACACAGCTCTGGAAACACCATATATTTT
CDR3aa: CASSEHSSGNTIYF

abundance: few
v_gene: TRBV4-1
d_gene: -
j_gene: TRBJ2-5
CDR3nt: TGCGCCAGCAGCCAACCCCAGGCCAAGACCCAGTACTTC
CDR3aa: CASSQPQAKTQYF

abundance: -
v_gene: TRBV7-8
d_gene: TRBD2
j_gene: TRBJ2-1
CDR3nt: TGTGCCAGCAGCCTGGGGAGGGGCCGAGACAATGAGCAGTTCTTC
CDR3aa: CASSLGRGRDNEQFF

abundance: many
v_gene: TRBV15
d_gene: -
j_gene: TRBJ2-5
CDR3nt: TGTGCCACCAGCAGAGATCCCCGATTCGGGGAGACCCAGTACTTC
CDR3aa: CATSRDPRFGETQYF

abundance: few
v_gene: TRBV4-1
d_gene: -
j_gene: TRBJ1-3
CDR3nt: TGCGCCAGCAGCCAAGAAGAGCAACGGAGCTCTGGAAACACCATATATTTT
CDR3aa: CASSQEEQRSSGNTIYF

abundance: many
v_gene: TRBV6-2/TRBV6-3
d_gene: TRBD2
j_gene: TRBJ2-3
CDR3nt: TGTGCCAGCACGTCGCGGGGGAGCACAGATACGCAGTATTTT
CDR3aa: CASTSRGSTDTQYF

abundance: many
v_gene: TRBV27
d_gene: -
j_gene: TRBJ1-2
CDR3nt: TGTGCCAGCAGTCCACAGGGCTCGGGCTATGGCTACACCTTC
CDR3aa: CASSPQGSGYGYTF

abundance: -
v_gene: TRBV29-1
d_gene: TRBD2
j_gene: TRBJ2-1
CDR3nt: TGCAGCGTGGGACTAGGGAGCTCCTACAATGAGCAGTTCTTC
CDR3aa: CSVGLGSSYNEQFF

abundance: many
v_gene: TRBV7-2
d_gene: -
j_gene: TRBJ2-5
CDR3nt: TGTGCCAGCAGCTTAGGCGGGGTGGAGACCCAGTACTTC
CDR3aa: CASSLGGVETQYF

abundance: -
v_gene: TRBV5-1
d_gene: TRBD1
j_gene: TRBJ1-1
CDR3nt: TGCGCCAGCAGCTTGGCCTCGGGGGGGGCAGGGGGCACTGAAGCTTTCTTT
CDR3aa: CASSLASGGAGGTEAFF

abundance: -
v_gene: TRBV7-9
d_gene: -
j_gene: TRBJ1-6
CDR3nt: TGTGCCAGCAGCCGAGGGAGTCAGGTCACTTACGGTTCACCCCTCCACTTT
CDR3aa: CASSRGSQVTYGSPLHF

abundance: many
v_gene: TRBV4-2
d_gene: -
j_gene: TRBJ2-7
CDR3nt: TGTGCCAGCAGCCAAGAATTAGGGTCTTGGGAGCAGTACTTC
CDR3aa: CASSQELGSWEQYF

abundance: few
v_gene: TRBV6-5
d_gene: -
j_gene: TRBJ2-7
CDR3nt: TGTGCCAGCAGCCGAAACCCAGGGTTTGGGGACGAGCAGTACTTC
CDR3aa: CASSRNPGFGDEQYF

abundance: many
v_gene: TRBV5-1
d_gene: -
j_gene: TRBJ1-2
CDR3nt: TGCGCCAGCAGCGCCGAAGGGCATGGCTACACCTTC
CDR3aa: CASSAEGHGYTF

abundance: -
v_gene: TRBV7-9
d_gene: TRBD1
j_gene: TRBJ1-3
CDR3nt: TGTGCCAGCAGCCCAGCGGGGACAGGGGAAAACACCATATATTTT
CDR3aa: CASSPAGTGENTIYF

abundance: once
v_gene: TRBV30
d_gene: -
j_gene: TRBJ1-2
CDR3nt: TGTGCCTGGACTCGGTGGGCTGGCTACACCTTC
CDR3aa: CAWTRWAGYTF

abundance: -
v_gene: TRBV6-5
d_gene: -
j_gene: TRBJ2-3
CDR3nt: TGTGCCAGCAGTTACGGACTAACCATCGATACGCAGTATTTT
CDR3aa: CASSYGLTIDTQYF

abundance: few
v_gene: TRBV7-2
d_gene: -
j_gene: TRBJ1-4
CDR3nt: TGTGCCAGCAGCTCGGGGGGCGCAGGGGAAAAACTGTTTTTT
CDR3aa: CASSSGGAGEKLFF